This T cell receptor (beta chain) was sequenced for a study of T cell changes during pregnancy in multiple sclerosis. This clone appeared a single time. CDR1 is SGHKS, CDR2 YYEKEE, per germline (reference sequence). V lost 4 bases and J lost 4; bases outside the gene matches: 12. This CDR3 spans 16 amino acids. Assay used: immunoSEQ multiplex PCR; TCRdb lists only in-frame clones, some missing. The sample lists about 96,000 clones; over 80% were seen once. The sequenced sample was peripheral blood, obtained in the first trimester of pregnancy. This chain links TRBV5-5 with TRBJ2-3, with 7 bases identical to TRBD1. This TCR came from a female donor with multiple sclerosis, enrolled in a pregnancy study. CDR3 residues: CASSTGTARSADTQYF. The DNA of the CDR3 is TGTGCCAGCAGCACGGGGACAGCTAGGAGTGCAGATACGCAGTATTTT.